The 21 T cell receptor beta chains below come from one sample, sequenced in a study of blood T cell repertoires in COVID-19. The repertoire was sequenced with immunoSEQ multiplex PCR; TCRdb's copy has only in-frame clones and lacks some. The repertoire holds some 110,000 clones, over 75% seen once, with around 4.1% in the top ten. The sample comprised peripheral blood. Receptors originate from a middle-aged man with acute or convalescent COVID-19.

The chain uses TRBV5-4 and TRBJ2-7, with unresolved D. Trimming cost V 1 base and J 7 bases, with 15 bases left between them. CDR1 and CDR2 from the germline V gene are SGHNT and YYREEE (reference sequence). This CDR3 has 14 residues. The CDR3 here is CASSLWSSTREQYF. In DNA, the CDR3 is TGTGCCAGCAGCTTGTGGTCGTCTACCAGGGAGCAGTACTTC.

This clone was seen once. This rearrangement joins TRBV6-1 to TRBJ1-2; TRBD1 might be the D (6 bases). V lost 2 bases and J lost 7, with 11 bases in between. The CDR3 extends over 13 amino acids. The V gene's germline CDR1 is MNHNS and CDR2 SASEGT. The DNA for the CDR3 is TGTGCCAGCAGTGAACGGGGGGCGGGTGGCTACACCTTC. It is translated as CASSERGAGGYTF.

The CDR3 nucleotides are TGTGCCAGCAGCGATGGAGTCCTCAATCAGCCCCAGCATTTT. Its translation is CASSDGVLNQPQHF. V is TRBV9 and J is TRBJ1-5; D uncertain. Looked up from germline, CDR1 is SGDLS and CDR2 is YYNGEE. This CDR3 has 14 amino acids. V was cut by 3 bases and J by 3 bases, with 10 bases left in between.

CDR3 in DNA: TGTGCCAGCAGCGTTGACAGGACCTCCTACGAGCAGTACTTC. Amino acids: CASSVDRTSYEQYF. This chain connects TRBV7-3 to TRBJ2-7; D perhaps matches TRBD1 (6 bases). Looked up from germline, CDR1 is SGHTA and CDR2 is FQGTGA. Between the trimmed V and J ends, which lost 5 bases and 0 bases, there was a span of 11 bases. The CDR3 runs 14 residues.

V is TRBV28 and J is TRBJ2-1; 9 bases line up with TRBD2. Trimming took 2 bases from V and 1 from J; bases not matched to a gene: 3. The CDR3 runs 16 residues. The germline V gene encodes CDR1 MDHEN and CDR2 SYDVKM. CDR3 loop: CASSLISGRSYNEQFF. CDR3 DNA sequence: TGTGCCAGCAGTTTAATTAGCGGGAGATCCTACAATGAGCAGTTCTTC.

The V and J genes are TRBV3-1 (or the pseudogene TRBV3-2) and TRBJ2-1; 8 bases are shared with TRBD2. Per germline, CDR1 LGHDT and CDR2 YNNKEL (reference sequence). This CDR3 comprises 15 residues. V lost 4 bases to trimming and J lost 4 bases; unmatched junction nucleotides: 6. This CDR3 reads CASSLSGTPYNEQFF. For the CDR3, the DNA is TGTGCCAGCAGCCTTAGCGGGACTCCTTACAATGAGCAGTTCTTC.

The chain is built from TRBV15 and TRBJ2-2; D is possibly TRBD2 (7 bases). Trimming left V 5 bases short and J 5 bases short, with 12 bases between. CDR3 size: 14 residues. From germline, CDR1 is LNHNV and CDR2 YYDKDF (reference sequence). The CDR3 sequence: CATSQGRGTGELFF. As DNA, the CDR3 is TGTGCCACCAGCCAGGGGAGGGGGACCGGGGAGCTGTTTTTT.

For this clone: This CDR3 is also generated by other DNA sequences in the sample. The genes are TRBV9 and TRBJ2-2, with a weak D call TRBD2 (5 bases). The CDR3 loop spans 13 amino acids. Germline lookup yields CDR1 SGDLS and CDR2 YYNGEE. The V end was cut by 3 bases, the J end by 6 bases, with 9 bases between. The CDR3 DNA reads TGTGCCAGCAGCGACACCGGGGCCGGGGAGCTGTTTTTT. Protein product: CASSDTGAGELFF.

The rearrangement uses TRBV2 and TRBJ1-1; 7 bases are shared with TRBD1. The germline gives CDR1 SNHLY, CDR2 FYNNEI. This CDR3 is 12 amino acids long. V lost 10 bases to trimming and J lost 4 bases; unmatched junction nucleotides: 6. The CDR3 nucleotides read TGTGCCAAACAGGGGACAGCCACTGAAGCTTTCTTT. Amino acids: CAKQGTATEAFF.

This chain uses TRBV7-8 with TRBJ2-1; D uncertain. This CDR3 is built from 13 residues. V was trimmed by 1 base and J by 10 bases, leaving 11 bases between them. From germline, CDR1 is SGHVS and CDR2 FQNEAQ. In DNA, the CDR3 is TGTGCCAGCAGCTTAGAGTCCCAGAACGAGCAGTTCTTC. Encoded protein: CASSLESQNEQFF.

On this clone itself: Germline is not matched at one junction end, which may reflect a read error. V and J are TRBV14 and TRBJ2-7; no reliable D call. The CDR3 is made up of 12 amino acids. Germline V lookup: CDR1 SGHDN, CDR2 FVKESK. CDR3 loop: CASSQRHYGQYF. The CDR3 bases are TGTGCCAGCAGCCAACGGCACTACGGGCAGTACTTC.

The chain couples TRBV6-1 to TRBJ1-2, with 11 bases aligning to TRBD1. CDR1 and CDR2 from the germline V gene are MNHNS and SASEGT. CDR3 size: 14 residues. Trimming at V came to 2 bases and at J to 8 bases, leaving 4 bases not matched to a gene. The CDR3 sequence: CASSELGQGAGYTF. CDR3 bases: TGTGCCAGCAGTGAACTTGGACAGGGGGCAGGCTACACCTTC.

CDR3 protein: CASSVEAGQRDTQYF. DNA of the CDR3: TGTGCCAGCAGCGTAGAAGCGGGGCAGAGAGATACGCAGTATTTT. The chain carries TRBV9 and TRBJ2-3, with 7 bases aligning to TRBD2. There are 15 residues in the CDR3. Unmatched junction bases numbered 6, after V lost 0 bases and J lost 5 bases. Germline V lookup: CDR1 SGDLS, CDR2 YYNGEE.

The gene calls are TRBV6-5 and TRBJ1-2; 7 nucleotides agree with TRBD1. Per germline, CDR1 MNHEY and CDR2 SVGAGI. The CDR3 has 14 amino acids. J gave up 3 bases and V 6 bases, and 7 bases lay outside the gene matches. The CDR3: CASRRTGDDYGYTF. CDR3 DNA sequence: TGTGCCAGCAGGAGGACAGGAGATGACTATGGCTACACCTTC.

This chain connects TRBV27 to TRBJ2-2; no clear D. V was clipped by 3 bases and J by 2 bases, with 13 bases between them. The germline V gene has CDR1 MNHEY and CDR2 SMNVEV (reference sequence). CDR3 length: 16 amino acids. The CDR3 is CASSLSEIPNTGELFF. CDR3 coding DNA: TGTGCCAGCAGTTTGAGCGAGATACCTAACACCGGGGAGCTGTTTTTT.

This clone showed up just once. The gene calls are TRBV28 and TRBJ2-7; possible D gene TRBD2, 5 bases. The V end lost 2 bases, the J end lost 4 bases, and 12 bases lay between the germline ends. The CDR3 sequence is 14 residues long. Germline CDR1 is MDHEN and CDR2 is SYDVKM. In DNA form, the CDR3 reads TGTGCCAGCAGTTTAATGGCGGAGGAATACGAGCAGTACTTC. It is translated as CASSLMAEEYEQYF.

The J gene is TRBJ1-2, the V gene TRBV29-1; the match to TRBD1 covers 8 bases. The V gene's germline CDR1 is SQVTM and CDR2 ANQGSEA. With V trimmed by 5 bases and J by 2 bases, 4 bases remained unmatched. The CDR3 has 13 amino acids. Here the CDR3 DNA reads TGCAGCGTTAGGAGGGACAGGAACTATGGCTACACCTTC. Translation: CSVRRDRNYGYTF.

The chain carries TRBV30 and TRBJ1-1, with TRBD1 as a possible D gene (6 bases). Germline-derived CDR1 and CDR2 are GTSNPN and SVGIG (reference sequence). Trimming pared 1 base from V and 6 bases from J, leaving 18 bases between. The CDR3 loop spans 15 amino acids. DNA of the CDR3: TGTGCCTGGAGTGCGCCAGACAGGTCGTGGGCTGAAGCTTTCTTT. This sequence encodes CAWSAPDRSWAEAFF.

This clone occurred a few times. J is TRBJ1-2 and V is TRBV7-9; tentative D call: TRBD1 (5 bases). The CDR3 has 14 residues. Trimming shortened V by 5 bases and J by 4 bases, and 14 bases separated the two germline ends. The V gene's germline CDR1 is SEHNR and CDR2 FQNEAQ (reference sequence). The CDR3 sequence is CASSAPTETYGYTF. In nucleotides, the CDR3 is TGTGCCAGCAGCGCACCGACAGAAACCTATGGCTACACCTTC.

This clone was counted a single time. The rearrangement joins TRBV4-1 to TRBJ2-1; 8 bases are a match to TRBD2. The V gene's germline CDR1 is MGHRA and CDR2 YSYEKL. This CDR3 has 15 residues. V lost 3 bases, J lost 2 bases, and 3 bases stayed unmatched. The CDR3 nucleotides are TGCGCCAGCAGCCATATAGCGGGGACCTACAATGAGCAGTTCTTC. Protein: CASSHIAGTYNEQFF.

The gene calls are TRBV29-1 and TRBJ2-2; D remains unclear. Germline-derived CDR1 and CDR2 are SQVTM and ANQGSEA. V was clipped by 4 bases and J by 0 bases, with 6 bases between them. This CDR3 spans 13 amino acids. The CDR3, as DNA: TGCAGCGTTGCCTATACGAACACCGGGGAGCTGTTTTTT. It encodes CSVAYTNTGELFF.